Each of the 18 T cell receptor beta chains below was sequenced from the same sample in a study of molecular identifiers for immune sequencing clone quantification (dated by TCRdb to between 2018 and 2020). The method was PCR. The listed sequencing device is Illumina HiSeq 4000. TCRdb handled the public reads itself, with Q25 trimming in fastp and clone calling in MiXCR, and kept productive beta chains. Each entry is one CDR3 protein sequence, shown with its most common DNA and genes. In this sample the table shows about 300,000 distinct CDR3 sequences, about 22% of which occur a single time. 0.7% to 0.9% of the sample is held by the ten biggest clonotypes. The sequencing sample was made of naive CD8+ T cells from blood, with Jurkat cell RNA spiked in. The cell subset or site label, read with the paper, signifies: FACS-sorted CD8+CD4-CCR7+CD45RA+ naive T cells. The receptors derive from a human donor in good health. Some libraries in this study had Jurkat cell RNA spiked in.

V and J are TRBV30 and TRBJ2-1; TRBD2 is a possible D gene (6 bases). Trimming removed 7 bases from V and 0 bases from J, with 13 bases in between. The germline CDR1 and CDR2 sequences are GTSNPN and SVGIG (reference sequence). The CDR3 totals 14 residues. The CDR3 sequence: CAFTRGGSYNEQFF. The CDR3 DNA follows: TGTGCCTTCACGAGGGGAGGCTCCTACAATGAGCAGTTCTTC.

This clonotype was recorded only once. A much larger clone lies a single base off, so this may be a read error. The chain employs TRBV2 and TRBJ2-7, with D hard to call. The CDR3 loop spans 13 amino acids. The germline CDR1 and CDR2 sequences are SNHLY and FYNNEI. Trimming left V 4 bases short and J 4 bases short, with 11 bases between. The CDR3 sequence: CASSGRRPYEQYF. DNA for the CDR3: TGTGCCAGCAGTGGTCGGCGGCCGTACGAGCAGTACTTC.

This clonotype was found many times. The genes are TRBV4-3 and TRBJ1-5, with D uncertain. The V gene lost 6 bases and the J gene lost 3 bases, with 9 bases spanning the gap. Germline CDR1 reads LGHNA; CDR2 reads YSLEER. CDR3 length equals 13 residues. CDR3 coding DNA: TGCGCCAGCAGTAGGCAGTACAATCAGCCCCAGCATTTT. Its translation: CASSRQYNQPQHF.

This clonotype appeared many times. At one end, the junction sequence differs from germline, possibly due to a read error. V and J are TRBV7-9 and TRBJ1-1; D call uncertain. CDR3 length equals 15 residues. CDR1 and CDR2 (germline): SEHNR, FQNEAQ (reference sequence). CDR3 region: CASSVAPPPVAEAFF. In DNA form, the CDR3 reads TGTGCCAGCAGCGTAGCCCCACCTCCTGTCGCTGAAGCTTTCTTT.

This clonotype was observed at least ten times. V and J are TRBV20-1 and TRBJ2-7; tentative D call: TRBD1 (5 bases). V was clipped by 5 bases and J by 3 bases, with 14 bases between them. Per germline, CDR1 DFQATT and CDR2 SNEGSKA (reference sequence). The CDR3 sequence is 13 residues long. This chain's CDR3 is CSAPPPRGYEQYF. CDR3 nucleotide sequence: TGCAGTGCTCCACCACCTAGGGGCTACGAGCAGTACTTC.

This clonotype was recorded many times. The V call is TRBV2, the J call TRBJ1-2, with TRBD1 identical over 8 bases. The CDR3 loop spans 14 amino acids. With 11 bases clipped from V and 8 bases from J, the junction kept 16 bases outside the gene matches. Germline loops: CDR1 SNHLY, CDR2 FYNNEI. The CDR3 loop reads CALENWTGREGYTF. The CDR3 DNA follows: TGTGCCCTAGAAAATTGGACAGGGAGAGAGGGCTACACCTTC. The full variable domain, with the rest looked up from reference TRBV2 and TRBJ1-2, is EPEVTQTPSHQVTQMGQEVILRCVPISNHLYFYWYRQILGQKVEFLVSFYNNEISEKSEIFDDQFSVERPDGSNFTLKIRSTKLEDSAMYFCALENWTGREGYTFGSGTRLTVV.

As for this clonotype: With a much larger clone just one base away, this may be a read error. The gene calls are TRBV5-1 and TRBJ2-5, with 8 nucleotides matching TRBD1. Germline V gives CDR1 SGHRS, CDR2 YFSETQ. The CDR3 runs 16 residues. V lost 4 bases and J lost 5; bases outside the gene matches: 13. CDR3 DNA sequence: TGCGCCAGCAGCATGACAGGGGTCGATAGTGTGGAGACCCAGTACTTC. It translates to CASSMTGVDSVETQYF.

As for this clonotype: One end of the junction fails to match germline, which may point to a read error. The V gene is TRBV4-3, the J gene TRBJ2-7; 8 bases align to TRBD2. Germline loops: CDR1 LGHNA, CDR2 YSLEER. The CDR3 contains 13 residues. The CDR3 loop is CASSLGLAYGQYF. The CDR3 nucleotides are TGCGCCAGCAGCCTAGGACTAGCCTACGGGCAGTACTTC.

There are many counts of this clonotype. The chain has TRBV20-1 and TRBJ2-3, with a weak D call TRBD2 (5 bases). The germline CDR1 and CDR2 sequences are DFQATT and SNEGSKA (reference sequence). The CDR3 runs to 18 residues. V was clipped by 1 base and J by 4 bases, with 24 bases between them. The CDR3 sequence: CSARVNLGRLPWPDTQYF. The CDR3 nucleotides read TGCAGTGCTAGAGTGAATCTTGGGAGACTACCGTGGCCAGATACGCAGTATTTT.

This clonotype showed up just a few times. The chain is built from TRBV5-4 and TRBJ2-5; 8 nucleotides line up with TRBD1. The CDR3 runs 13 residues. Germline V gene sequence: CDR1 SGHNT, CDR2 YYREEE (reference sequence). Germline trimming cut 8 bases from V and 5 bases from J; bases unmatched to any gene: 8. For the CDR3, the DNA is TGTGCCAGTCGACAGGGGATCGAGGAGACCCAGTACTTC. Its translation: CASRQGIEETQYF.

Turning to this clonotype: The CDR3 does not close with the conserved phenylalanine or tryptophan, likely indicating a read error. The genes are TRBV6-5 and TRBJ1-5; TRBD1 might be the D (6 bases). The CDR3 consists of 17 residues. CDR1 is MNHEY and CDR2 is SVGAGI in the germline V gene. Trimming left V 5 bases short and J 0 bases short, with 17 bases between. The CDR3 DNA sequence: TGTGCCAGCAGTCCCTCCGGGGGCGGCTATAGCAATCAGCCCCAGCATCTT. Its translation is CASSPSGGGYSNQPQHL.

This clonotype was detected ten times or more. V and J are TRBV12-3 or TRBV12-4 and TRBJ2-7; possible D gene TRBD1, 5 bases. V was trimmed by 6 bases and J by 3 bases, leaving 12 bases between them. CDR3 length: 13 amino acids. CDR3 protein: CASSLRVLYEQYF. As DNA, the CDR3 is TGTGCCAGCAGCCTCAGGGTACTCTACGAGCAGTACTTC.

Remarks on this clonotype: This may arise from a read error, as a much more abundant clone is one base away. The chain joins TRBV3-1 to TRBJ1-2; D remains ambiguous. The CDR3 contains 14 residues. Germline V gene data show CDR1 as LGHDT and CDR2 as YNNKEL (reference sequence). The ends were cut back, 2 bases at V and 4 bases at J, with 11 bases in the middle. CDR3 residues: CASSQTGGGYGYTF. The CDR3 nucleotides are TGTGCCAGCAGCCAAACTGGCGGAGGCTATGGCTACACCTTC. Combining the CDR3 with reference TRBV3-1 and TRBJ1-2 gives the whole variable domain DTAVSQTPKYLVTQMGNDKSIKCEQNLGHDTMYWYKQDSKKFLKIMFSYNNKELIINETVPNRFSPKSPDKAHLNLHINSLELGDSAVYFCASSQTGGGYGYTFGSGTRLTVV.

On this clonotype itself: One junction end does not reproduce the germline sequence, and a read error may be involved. The V call is TRBV12-3 or TRBV12-4, the J call TRBJ2-1, with TRBD1 matching over 7 bases. CDR3 length: 13 amino acids. CDR3 region: CASFTGDDNEQSF. The CDR3, as DNA: TGTGCCAGCTTTACAGGGGACGACAATGAGCAGTCCTTC.

With regard to this clonotype: This may arise from a read error, as a much more abundant clone is one base away. This chain links TRBV6-2 or TRBV6-3 with TRBJ2-7, with D possibly being TRBD1 or TRBD2 (5 bases each). The CDR3 has 12 amino acids. CDR1 and CDR2 (germline): MNHEY, SVGEGT. The ends were cut back, 11 bases at V and 6 bases at J, with 17 bases in the middle. The CDR3 reads CAGTRGPLEQYF. The CDR3 DNA follows: TGTGCCGGCACGAGGGGCCCCCTCGAGCAGTACTTC.

This clonotype was recorded a few times. The V and J genes are TRBV6-2 or TRBV6-3 and TRBJ2-1; D is ambiguous. CDR1 MNHEY and CDR2 SVGEGT come from the germline V gene. V was clipped by 1 base and J by 0 bases, with 19 bases between them. This CDR3 comprises 19 residues. CDR3 DNA: TGTGCCAGCAGTTACTGGGCTGGTCTTCAGGTCCTCTCCTACAATGAGCAGTTCTTC. Translated, it gives CASSYWAGLQVLSYNEQFF.

The rearrangement uses TRBV13 and TRBJ1-2; TRBD1 agrees at 8 bases. Germline lookup yields CDR1 PRHDT and CDR2 FYEKMQ (reference sequence). The CDR3 consists of 16 residues. V trimming: 5 bases; J trimming: 2 bases; junction bases outside the gene matches: 10. CDR3 region: CASSTTTGQDNYGYTF. In DNA form, the CDR3 reads TGTGCCAGCAGCACAACAACGGGACAGGACAACTATGGCTACACCTTC. Variable domain in full (rest from reference TRBV13 and TRBJ1-2): AAGVIQSPRHLIKEKRETATLKCYPIPRHDTVYWYQQGPGQDPQFLISFYEKMQSDKGSIPDRFSAQQFSDYHSELNMSSLELGDSALYFCASSTTTGQDNYGYTFGSGTRLTVV.

At least ten counts were recorded for this clonotype. The chain recombines TRBV12-3 or TRBV12-4 with TRBJ1-5; no clear D. V gave up 1 base and J gave up 0 bases, with 10 bases separating them. CDR3 length: 16 amino acids. CDR3 amino acids: CASSLGAGNSNQPQHF. CDR3 sequence (DNA): TGTGCCAGCAGTTTAGGGGCCGGGAATAGCAATCAGCCCCAGCATTTT.